This T cell receptor (beta chain) was observed in a study of T cells in Graves' hyperthyroidism and ophthalmopathy. Study in general: The blood sample was taken at first diagnosis, before treatment began.

Findings and limits, study-wide: It was a median roughly six months before onset that the model predicted ophthalmopathy.

J lost 8 bases, V lost 3 bases, and 9 bases had no gene match. This CDR3 has 16 residues. CDR1 is MNHGY, CDR2 SVAAGI, per germline. Amplification of TCR beta CDR3 regions used RNA as the template. First-round RT-PCR targeting the TCR CDR3 was performed with the HTBI primer set. In TCRdb, the multiplex PCR reads were re-called with MiXCR into one record per CDR3 protein. The table has around 540,000 distinct CDR3 sequences, about 15% seen once. Remarks on this clonotype: Its antigen is unidentified.

The sequencing sample was made of blood. The rearrangement joins TRBV6-9 to TRBJ2-4; 11 bases line up with TRBD1. The TCR was taken from a woman between 25 and 40 years old with Graves' ophthalmopathy. This CDR3 reads CASSYRGQGAWDIQYF. The CDR3 DNA follows: TGTGCCAGCAGTTACAGAGGACAGGGGGCTTGGGACATTCAGTACTTC.